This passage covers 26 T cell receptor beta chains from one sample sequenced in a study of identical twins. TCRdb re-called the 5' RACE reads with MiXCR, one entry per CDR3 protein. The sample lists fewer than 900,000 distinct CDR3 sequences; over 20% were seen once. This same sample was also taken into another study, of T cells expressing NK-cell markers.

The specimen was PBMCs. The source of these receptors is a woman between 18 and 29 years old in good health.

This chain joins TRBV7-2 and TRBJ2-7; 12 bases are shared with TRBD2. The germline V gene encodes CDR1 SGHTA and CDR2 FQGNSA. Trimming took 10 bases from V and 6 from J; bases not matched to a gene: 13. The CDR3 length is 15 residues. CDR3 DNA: TGTGCCACCGGTCCCCTAGCGGGAGGGCCAGCCGAGCAGTACTTC. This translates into CATGPLAGGPAEQYF.

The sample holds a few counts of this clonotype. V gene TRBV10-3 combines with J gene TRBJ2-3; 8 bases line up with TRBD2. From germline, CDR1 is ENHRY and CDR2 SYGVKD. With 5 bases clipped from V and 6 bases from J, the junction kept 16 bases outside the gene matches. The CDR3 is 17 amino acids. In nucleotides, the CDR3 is TGTGCCATCAGTCACGGGAAGCGGGAGAGGGCACCCGATACGCAGTATTTT. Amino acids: CAISHGKRERAPDTQYF.

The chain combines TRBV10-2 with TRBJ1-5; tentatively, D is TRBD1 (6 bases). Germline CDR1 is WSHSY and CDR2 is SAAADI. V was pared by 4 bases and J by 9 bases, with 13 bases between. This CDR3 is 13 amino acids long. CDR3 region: CASSVRGVWPQHF. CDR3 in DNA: TGCGCCAGCAGTGTGAGGGGGGTCTGGCCCCAGCATTTT.

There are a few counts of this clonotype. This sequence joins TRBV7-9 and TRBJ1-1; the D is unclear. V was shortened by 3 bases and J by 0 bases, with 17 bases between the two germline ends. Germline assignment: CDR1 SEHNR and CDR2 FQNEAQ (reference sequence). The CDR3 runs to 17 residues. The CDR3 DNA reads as TGTGCCAGCAGCTTGCCGGGCGGGGAGGGAATGAACACTGAAGCTTTCTTT. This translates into CASSLPGGEGMNTEAFF.

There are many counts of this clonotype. The CDR3 region has the DNA TGTGCCAGCAGCATCACGGGCGGTGAGACCTACGAGCAGTACTTC. Translating gives CASSITGGETYEQYF. The rearrangement links TRBV21-1 to TRBJ2-7; the table's TRBD1 call for D was not verified on the DNA. TRBV21-1 is a documented pseudogene. This CDR3 has 15 amino acids.

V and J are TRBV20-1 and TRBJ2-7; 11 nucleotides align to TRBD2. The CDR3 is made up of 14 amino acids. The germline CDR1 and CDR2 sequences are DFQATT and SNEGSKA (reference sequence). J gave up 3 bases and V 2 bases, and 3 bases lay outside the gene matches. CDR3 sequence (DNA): TGCAGTGCTAGATCGGGGACTAGCGGCTACGAGCAGTACTTC. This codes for CSARSGTSGYEQYF.

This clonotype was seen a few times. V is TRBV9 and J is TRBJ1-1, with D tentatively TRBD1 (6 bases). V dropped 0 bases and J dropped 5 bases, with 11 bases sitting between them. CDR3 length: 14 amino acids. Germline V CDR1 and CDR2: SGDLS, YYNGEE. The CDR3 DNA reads TGTGCCAGCAGCGTAGAACAGGGCGAGACTGAAGCTTTCTTT. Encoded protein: CASSVEQGETEAFF.

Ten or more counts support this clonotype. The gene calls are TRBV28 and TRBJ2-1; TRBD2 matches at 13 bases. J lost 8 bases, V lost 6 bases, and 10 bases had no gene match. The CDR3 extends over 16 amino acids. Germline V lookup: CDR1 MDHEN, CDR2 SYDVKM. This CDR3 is CASSPGTSGTADEQFF. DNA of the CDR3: TGTGCCAGCAGCCCCGGGACTAGCGGGACGGCGGATGAGCAGTTCTTC.

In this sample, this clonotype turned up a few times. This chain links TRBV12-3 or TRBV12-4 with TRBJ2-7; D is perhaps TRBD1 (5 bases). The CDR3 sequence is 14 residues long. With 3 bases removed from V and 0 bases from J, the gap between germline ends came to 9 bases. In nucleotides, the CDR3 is TGTGCCAGCAGTTTTTCACAGGCCTCCTACGAGCAGTACTTC. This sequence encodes CASSFSQASYEQYF.

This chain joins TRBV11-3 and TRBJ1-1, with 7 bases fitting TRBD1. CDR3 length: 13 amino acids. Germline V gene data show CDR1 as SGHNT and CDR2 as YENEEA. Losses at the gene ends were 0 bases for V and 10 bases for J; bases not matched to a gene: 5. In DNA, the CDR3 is TGTGCCAGCAGCTTAGATAGACAGGGTAGAGCTTTCTTT. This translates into CASSLDRQGRAFF.

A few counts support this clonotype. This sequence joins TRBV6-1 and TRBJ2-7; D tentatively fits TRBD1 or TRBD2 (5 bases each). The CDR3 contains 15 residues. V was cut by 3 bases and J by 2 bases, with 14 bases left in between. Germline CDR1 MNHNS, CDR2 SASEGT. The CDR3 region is CASSDSGTFPYEQYF. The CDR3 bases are TGTGCCAGCAGTGATTCGGGGACCTTTCCCTACGAGCAGTACTTC.

The CDR3 loop reads CASSLAPMYEQYF. In nucleotides, the CDR3 is TGCGCCAGCAGCTTGGCGCCGATGTACGAGCAGTACTTC. V and J are TRBV5-1 and TRBJ2-7; D is ambiguous. There are 13 residues in the CDR3. V lost 0 bases, J lost 4 bases, and 8 bases lay in between. Germline V lookup: CDR1 SGHRS, CDR2 YFSETQ.

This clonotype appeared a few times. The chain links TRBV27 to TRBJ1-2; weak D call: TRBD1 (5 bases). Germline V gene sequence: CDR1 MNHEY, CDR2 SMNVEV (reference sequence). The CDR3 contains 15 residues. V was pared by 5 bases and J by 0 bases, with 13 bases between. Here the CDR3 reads CASSPLDTSNYGYTF. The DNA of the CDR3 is TGTGCCAGCAGTCCCCTGGACACTTCTAACTATGGCTACACCTTC.

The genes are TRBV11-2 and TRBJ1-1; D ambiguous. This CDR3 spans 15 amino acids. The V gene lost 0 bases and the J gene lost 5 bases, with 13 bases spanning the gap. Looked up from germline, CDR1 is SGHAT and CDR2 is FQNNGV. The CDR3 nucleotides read TGTGCCAGCAGCTTAGATTGGACGTGGGAAACTGAAGCTTTCTTT. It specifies CASSLDWTWETEAFF.

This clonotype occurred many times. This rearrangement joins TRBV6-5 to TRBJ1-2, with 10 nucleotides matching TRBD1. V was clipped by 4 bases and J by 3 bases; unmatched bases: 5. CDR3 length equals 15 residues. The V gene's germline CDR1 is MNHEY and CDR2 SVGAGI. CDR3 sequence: CASSSGQGGYYGYTF. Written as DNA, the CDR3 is TGTGCCAGCAGTTCCGGACAGGGGGGATACTATGGCTACACCTTC.

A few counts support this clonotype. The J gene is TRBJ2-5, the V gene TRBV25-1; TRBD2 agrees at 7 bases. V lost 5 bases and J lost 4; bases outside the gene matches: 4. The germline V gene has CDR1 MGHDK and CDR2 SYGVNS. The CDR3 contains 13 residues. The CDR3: CASSPAGTETQYF. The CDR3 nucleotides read TGTGCCAGCAGTCCAGCGGGAACAGAGACCCAGTACTTC.

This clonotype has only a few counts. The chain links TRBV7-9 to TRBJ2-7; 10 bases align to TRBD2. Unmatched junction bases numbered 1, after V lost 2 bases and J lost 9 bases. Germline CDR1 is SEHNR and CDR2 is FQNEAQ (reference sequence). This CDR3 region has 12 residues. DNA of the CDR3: TGTGCCAGCAGCTTAAAGCGGGAGGGGCAGTACTTC. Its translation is CASSLKREGQYF.

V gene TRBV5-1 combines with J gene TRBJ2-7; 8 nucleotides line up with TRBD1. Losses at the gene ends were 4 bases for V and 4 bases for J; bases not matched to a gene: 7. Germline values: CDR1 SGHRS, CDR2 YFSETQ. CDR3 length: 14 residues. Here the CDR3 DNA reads TGCGCCAGCAGCGTTCGGGACAGGAGTTACGAGCAGTACTTC. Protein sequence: CASSVRDRSYEQYF.

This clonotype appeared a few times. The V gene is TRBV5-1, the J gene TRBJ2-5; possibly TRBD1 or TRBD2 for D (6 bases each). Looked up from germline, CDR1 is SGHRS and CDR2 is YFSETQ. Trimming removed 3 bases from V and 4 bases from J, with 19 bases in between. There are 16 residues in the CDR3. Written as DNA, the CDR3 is TGCGCCAGCAGCTGGAGGGGGGAAAATAGGATAGAGACCCAGTACTTC. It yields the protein CASSWRGENRIETQYF.

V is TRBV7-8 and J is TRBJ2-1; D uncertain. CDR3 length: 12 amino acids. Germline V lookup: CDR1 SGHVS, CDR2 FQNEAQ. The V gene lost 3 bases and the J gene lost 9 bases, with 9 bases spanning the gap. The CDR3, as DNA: TGTGCCAGCAGCTTTAAAAAATTTGAGCAGTTCTTC. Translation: CASSFKKFEQFF.

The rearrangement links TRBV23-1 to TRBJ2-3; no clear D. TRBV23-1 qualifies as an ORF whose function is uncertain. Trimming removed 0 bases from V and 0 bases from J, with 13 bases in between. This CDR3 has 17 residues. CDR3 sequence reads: CASSQSIHHSSTDTQYF. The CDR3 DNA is TGCGCCAGCAGTCAATCGATCCATCACTCGAGCACAGATACGCAGTATTTT.

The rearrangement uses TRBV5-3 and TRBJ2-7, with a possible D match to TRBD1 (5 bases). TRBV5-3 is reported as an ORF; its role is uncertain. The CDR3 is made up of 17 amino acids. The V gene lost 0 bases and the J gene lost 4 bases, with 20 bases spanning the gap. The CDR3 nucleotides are TGTGCCAGAAGCTTGGATTTTTGGACACACTACTGGTACGAGCAGTACTTC. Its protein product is CARSLDFWTHYWYEQYF.

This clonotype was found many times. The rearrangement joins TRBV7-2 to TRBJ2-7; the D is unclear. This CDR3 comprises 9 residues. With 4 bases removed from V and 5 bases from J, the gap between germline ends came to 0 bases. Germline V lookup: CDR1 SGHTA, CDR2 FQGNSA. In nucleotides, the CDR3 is TGTGCCAGCAGCTACGAGCAGTACTTC. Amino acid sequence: CASSYEQYF.

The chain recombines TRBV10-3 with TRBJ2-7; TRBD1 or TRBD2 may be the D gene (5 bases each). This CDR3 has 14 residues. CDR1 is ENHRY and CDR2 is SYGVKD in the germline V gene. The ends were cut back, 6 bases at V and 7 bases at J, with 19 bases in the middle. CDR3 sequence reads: CAIRSGSHLPEQYF. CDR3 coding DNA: TGTGCCATCAGGTCAGGGAGCCACTTGCCGGAGCAGTACTTC.

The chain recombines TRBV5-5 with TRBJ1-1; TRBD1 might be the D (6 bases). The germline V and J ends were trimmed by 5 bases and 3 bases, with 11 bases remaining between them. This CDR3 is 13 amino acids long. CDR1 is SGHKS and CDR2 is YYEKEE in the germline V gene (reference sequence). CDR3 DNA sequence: TGTGCCAGCAGAATGGACAGCCACACTGAAGCTTTCTTT. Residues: CASRMDSHTEAFF. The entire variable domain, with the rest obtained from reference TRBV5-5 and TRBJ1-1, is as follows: DAGVTQSPTHLIKTRGQQVTLRCSPISGHKSVSWYQQVLGQGPQFIFQYYEKEERGRGNFPDRFSARQFPNYSSELNVNALLLGDSALYLCASRMDSHTEAFFGQGTRLTVV.

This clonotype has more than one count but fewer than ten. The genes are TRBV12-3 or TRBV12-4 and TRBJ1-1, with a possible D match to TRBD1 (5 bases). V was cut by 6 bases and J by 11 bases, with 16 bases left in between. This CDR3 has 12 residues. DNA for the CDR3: TGTGCCAGCAGGTTCAACCCAGGGAGGGCTTTCTTT. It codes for CASRFNPGRAFF.